Listed here are 4 T cell receptor beta chains from one sample, sequenced in a study of T cells in Graves' hyperthyroidism and ophthalmopathy. TCR beta CDR3 regions were amplified from RNA. The primer set for the first-round RT-PCR of the TCR CDR3 was HTBI. Via MiXCR, TCRdb re-called the multiplex PCR reads, giving one row per CDR3 protein. There are about 360,000 distinct CDR3 sequences in the sample; 13% occur only once, and roughly 20% lies in the top ten. Sequences were obtained from blood. Receptors originate from a man aged 30 to 39 with Graves' hyperthyroidism that later progressed to Graves' ophthalmopathy.

This clonotype was counted many times. This chain uses TRBV6-1 with TRBJ2-5; TRBD1 is a possible D gene (7 bases). This CDR3 contains 17 residues. Germline CDR1 is MNHNS and CDR2 is SASEGT. Trimming left V 5 bases short and J 2 bases short, with 21 bases between. CDR3 DNA sequence: TGTGCCAGCAGTCAACGACAGGGAGGCATGGGACAAGAGACCCAGTACTTC. Protein: CASSQRQGGMGQETQYF.

Note on this clonotype: A single base separates this from a much larger clone, so it may be a read error. The chain carries TRBV6-1 and TRBJ1-5; a possible D gene is TRBD1 (6 bases). This CDR3 is 16 amino acids long. Trimming removed 6 bases at V and 2 bases at J, with 17 bases between. From germline, CDR1 is MNHNS and CDR2 SASEGT. Here the CDR3 DNA reads TGTGCCAGCAGCCGGGACAAGGGATCAGGCAATCAGCCCCAGCATTTT. Its translation is CASSRDKGSGNQPQHF.

This clonotype was recorded at least ten times. The genes are TRBV28 and TRBJ1-3; D not resolved. Trimming pared 6 bases from V and 4 bases from J, leaving 13 bases between. This CDR3 contains 14 residues. The germline V gene has CDR1 MDHEN and CDR2 SYDVKM. CDR3 coding DNA: TGTGCCAGCAGCAGCGCCCCTCGAGGAAACACCATATATTTT. Protein product: CASSSAPRGNTIYF.

This clonotype was detected many times. The chain is built from TRBV7-9 and TRBJ1-5; TRBD1 might be the D (5 bases). CDR1 and CDR2 from the germline V gene are SEHNR and FQNEAQ (reference sequence). V was cut by 4 bases and J by 0 bases, with 13 bases left in between. There are 16 residues in the CDR3. This chain's CDR3 is CASSSGGDYSNQPQHF. The CDR3 coding sequence is TGTGCCAGCAGCTCCGGGGGAGACTATAGCAATCAGCCCCAGCATTTT.